These 6 T cell receptor beta chains share one sample of origin, sequenced in a study of high-grade serous ovarian cancer treatment subgroups. Tumor tissue was taken before any definitive surgery or chemotherapy was given. Using immunoSEQ multiplex PCR, the repertoire was profiled, and TCRdb retains in-frame clones only, with some absent. Of 3,000 to 3,500 clones in the sample, 80% were seen once. The sample consisted of tumor tissue. All receptors derive from a human donor with high-grade serous ovarian cancer.

The rearrangement uses TRBV27 and TRBJ2-7, with D maybe TRBD1 (6 bases). CDR1 is MNHEY, CDR2 SMNVEV, per germline (reference sequence). This CDR3 has 14 amino acids. With 8 bases removed from V and 6 bases from J, the gap between germline ends came to 20 bases. DNA of the CDR3: TGTGCCAGCGCTAACAGACAGGCGGTCGGCGAGCAGTACTTC. It yields the protein CASANRQAVGEQYF.

CDR3 DNA: TGTGCCAGCAGTGTTCGGACAGGGGTGAGGACCGGGGAGCTGTTTTTT. Translating gives CASSVRTGVRTGELFF. The chain combines TRBV2 with TRBJ2-2; the match to TRBD1 covers 9 bases. Unmatched junction bases numbered 8, after V lost 4 bases and J lost 5 bases. This CDR3 comprises 16 residues. CDR1 is SNHLY, CDR2 FYNNEI, per germline.

This chain connects TRBV11-2 to TRBJ2-7, with D possibly being TRBD1 (5 bases). Germline V gene lookup returns CDR1 SGHAT and CDR2 FQNNGV. The CDR3 consists of 12 residues. Trimming removed 7 bases from V and 3 bases from J, with 10 bases in between. In nucleotides, the CDR3 is TGTGCCAGCACCAGGGATAGCTACGAGCAGTACTTC. Translating gives CASTRDSYEQYF.

The chain links TRBV7-9 to TRBJ2-2; 8 bases map to TRBD2. This CDR3 has 16 residues. With V trimmed by 0 bases and J by 5 bases, 5 bases remained unmatched. Germline V gene sequence: CDR1 SEHNR, CDR2 FQNEAQ (reference sequence). CDR3 residues: CASSLALAGGTGELFF. The CDR3 bases are TGTGCCAGCAGCTTAGCTCTAGCGGGCGGGACCGGGGAGCTGTTTTTT.

This rearrangement joins TRBV18 to TRBJ2-1, with 7 nucleotides matching TRBD2. CDR1 KGHSH and CDR2 LQKENI come from the germline V gene. Germline trimming cut 0 bases from V and 2 bases from J; bases unmatched to any gene: 4. The CDR3 contains 16 residues. The CDR3 loop is CASSPPESGAYNEQFF. The CDR3 DNA sequence: TGTGCCAGCTCACCACCCGAGAGCGGGGCCTACAATGAGCAGTTCTTC.

The J gene is TRBJ2-3, the V gene TRBV7-2, with 7 bases fitting TRBD2. Germline V gene lookup returns CDR1 SGHTA and CDR2 FQGNSA. The CDR3 is 15 amino acids. Trimming cost V 5 bases and J 3 bases; bases outside gene matches: 8. DNA of the CDR3: TGTGCCAGCAGCCCATCTAGCGGCCTGACAGATACGCAGTATTTT. Translated: CASSPSSGLTDTQYF.